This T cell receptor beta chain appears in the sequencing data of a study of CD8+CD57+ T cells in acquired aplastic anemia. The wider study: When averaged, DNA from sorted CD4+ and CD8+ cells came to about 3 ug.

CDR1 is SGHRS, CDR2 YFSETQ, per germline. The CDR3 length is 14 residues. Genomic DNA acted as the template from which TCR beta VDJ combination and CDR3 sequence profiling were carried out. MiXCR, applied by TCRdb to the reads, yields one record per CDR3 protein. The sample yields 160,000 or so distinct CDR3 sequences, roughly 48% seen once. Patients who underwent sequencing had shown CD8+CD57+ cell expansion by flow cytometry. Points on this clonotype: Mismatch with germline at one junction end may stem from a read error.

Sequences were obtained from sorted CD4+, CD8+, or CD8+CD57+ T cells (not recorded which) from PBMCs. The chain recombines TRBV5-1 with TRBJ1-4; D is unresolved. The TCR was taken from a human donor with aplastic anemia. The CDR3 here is CASSLVRGKEKLFF. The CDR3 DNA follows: TGTGCCAGCAGCTTAGTGCGGGGAAAGGAAAAACTGTTTTTT.